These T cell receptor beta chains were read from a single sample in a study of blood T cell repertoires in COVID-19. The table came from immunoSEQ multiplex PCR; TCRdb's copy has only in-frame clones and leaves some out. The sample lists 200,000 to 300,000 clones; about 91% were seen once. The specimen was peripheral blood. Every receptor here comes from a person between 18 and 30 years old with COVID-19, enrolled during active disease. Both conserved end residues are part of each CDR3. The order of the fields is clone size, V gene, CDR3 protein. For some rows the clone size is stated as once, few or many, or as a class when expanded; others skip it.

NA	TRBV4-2	CASSQELGTDTQYF
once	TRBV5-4	CASSWGTGVTGNTIYF
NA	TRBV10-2	CASSGYEAGSIKETQYF
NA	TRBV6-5	CASGSGGNQPQHF
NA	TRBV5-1	CASSFPLEGSSYNEQFF
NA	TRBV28	CASSSPDLAGGYYNEQFF
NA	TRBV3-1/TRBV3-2	CASSHMQAGTEAFF
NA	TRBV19	CASNPGLSTDTQYF
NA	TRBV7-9	CASSLAASGSPSYNEQFF
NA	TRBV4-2	CASSQESAWSYEQYF
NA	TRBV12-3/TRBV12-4	CASSWGGSNGYTF
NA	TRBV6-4	CASSDQSTDTQYF
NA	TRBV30	CAWTPDRTNYGYTF
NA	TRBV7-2	CASRLQGNEQFF
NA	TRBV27	CASSGKGASGRYEQYF
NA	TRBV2	CASSDWTGSSGNTIYF
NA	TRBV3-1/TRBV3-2	CASSQEGPGRGTEAFF
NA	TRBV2	CASSGQGFLNQPQHF
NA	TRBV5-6	CASSFSGPKNIQYF
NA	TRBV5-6	CASSAGTGGNQPQHF
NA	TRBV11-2	CASSLQGQINTEAFF
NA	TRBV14	CASSQDPGSSYEQYF
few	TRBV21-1	CASSKENNWGGLATNEKLFF
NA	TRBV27	CASSLQGSDQPQHF
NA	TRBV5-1	CASSLPGQGPYEQYF
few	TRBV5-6	CASSLATGTFTTEAFF
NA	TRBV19	CASSAITYEQYF
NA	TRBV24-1	CATSLGTSGRVGNEQFF